The rows below give T cell receptor beta chains drawn from one sample of a study of shared clonotypes between healthy human individuals. Libraries were prepared by immunoSEQ multiplex PCR; TCRdb keeps only in-frame clonotypes and omits some of them. There are approximately 1.5 million clones in the sample; 98% occur only once, and 0.36% lies in the top ten. Input material: naive CD4+ T cells sorted from blood. These receptors were obtained from a man in his thirties or forties in good health. Both conserved end residues are part of each CDR3. A D gene is named only where the DNA matches it firmly. Clone size is not always given. Where it is, it says once, few, many or a class for expanded clones.

length: 13; size: -; D: -; V: TRBV11-3; J: TRBJ2-3; CDR3: CASSSRPTDTQYF; DNA: TGTGCCAGCAGCTCTAGGCCCACAGATACGCAGTATTTT
length: 14; size: -; D: -; V: TRBV5-4; J: TRBJ2-1; CDR3: CASSRLAPVNEQFF; DNA: TGTGCCAGCAGTCGCTTAGCGCCTGTAAATGAGCAGTTCTTC
length: 15; size: -; D: -; V: TRBV28; J: TRBJ2-1; CDR3: CASGAPPPNVNEQFF; DNA: TGTGCCAGCGGGGCCCCTCCGCCGAACGTGAATGAGCAGTTCTTC
length: 14; size: -; D: TRBD1; V: TRBV5-1; J: TRBJ1-1; CDR3: CASSLAGGSTEAFF; DNA: TGCGCCAGCAGCTTGGCAGGGGGTAGTACTGAAGCTTTCTTT
length: 17; size: -; D: -; V: TRBV9; J: TRBJ2-3; CDR3: CASSGKARAPEADTQYF; DNA: TGTGCCAGCAGCGGCAAAGCCCGGGCCCCCGAAGCAGATACGCAGTATTTT
length: 14; size: -; D: TRBD1; V: TRBV27; J: TRBJ2-2; CDR3: CASSDRGYTGELFF; DNA: TGTGCCAGCTCGGACAGGGGATACACCGGGGAGCTGTTTTTT
length: 12; size: -; D: -; V: TRBV19; J: TRBJ1-5; CDR3: CASSRATQPQHF; DNA: TGTGCCAGTAGCAGGGCCACTCAGCCCCAGCATTTT
length: 13; size: -; D: -; V: TRBV11-3; J: TRBJ2-7; CDR3: CASSLGTPYEQYF; DNA: TGTGCCAGCAGCTTAGGGACTCCCTACGAGCAGTACTTC
length: 12; size: -; D: -; V: TRBV7-2; J: TRBJ2-7; CDR3: CASSLEVYEQYF; DNA: TGTGCCAGCAGCTTAGAGGTTTACGAGCAGTACTTC
length: 12; size: once; D: -; V: TRBV18; J: TRBJ2-3; CDR3: CASSPPLGTQYF; DNA: TGTGCCAGCTCACCCCCCCTTGGAACGCAGTATTTT
length: 15; size: -; D: TRBD2; V: TRBV14; J: TRBJ2-1; CDR3: CASSEVAGAFGEQFF; DNA: TGTGCCAGCAGCGAAGTAGCGGGAGCATTTGGTGAGCAGTTCTTC
length: 15; size: -; D: TRBD2; V: TRBV30; J: TRBJ2-1; CDR3: CAWSVRTSGSVEQFF; DNA: TGTGCCTGGAGTGTGAGGACTAGCGGGAGCGTTGAGCAGTTCTTC
length: 16; size: -; D: -; V: TRBV5-1; J: TRBJ2-7; CDR3: CASSLFSGTPSYEQYF; DNA: TGCGCCAGCAGCTTGTTTTCCGGGACACCCTCCTACGAGCAGTACTTC
length: 12; size: -; D: -; V: TRBV7-8; J: TRBJ2-7; CDR3: CASSLARDEQYF; DNA: TGTGCCAGCAGCTTAGCGCGGGACGAGCAGTACTTC
length: 16; size: -; D: -; V: TRBV7-7; J: TRBJ2-6; CDR3: CASSPRGFSGANVLTF; DNA: TGTGCCAGCAGCCCCCGGGGGTTCTCTGGGGCCAACGTCCTGACTTTC
length: 14; size: once; D: -; V: TRBV6-5; J: TRBJ2-7; CDR3: CASSNPERDHEQYF; DNA: TGTGCCAGCAGCAACCCGGAGAGGGACCACGAGCAGTACTTC
length: 15; size: -; D: -; V: TRBV11-3; J: TRBJ2-7; CDR3: CASSSSAQGPYEQYF; DNA: TGTGCCAGCAGCTCAAGCGCACAGGGTCCCTACGAGCAGTACTTC
length: 11; size: -; D: -; V: TRBV20-1; J: TRBJ1-1; CDR3: CSVGGAAEAFF; DNA: TGCAGTGTAGGGGGGGCCGCTGAAGCTTTCTTT
length: 18; size: -; D: TRBD2; V: TRBV9; J: TRBJ2-1; CDR3: CASSVANSGRVAYNEQFF; DNA: TGTGCCAGCAGCGTAGCTAATAGCGGGAGGGTAGCCTACAATGAGCAGTTCTTC
length: 14; size: -; D: -; V: TRBV7-2; J: TRBJ2-5; CDR3: CASSLAPAQETQYF; DNA: TGTGCCAGCAGCTTAGCTCCAGCCCAAGAGACCCAGTACTTC
length: 17; size: -; D: TRBD1; V: TRBV5-8; J: TRBJ2-5; CDR3: CASSLGQGSRGLETQYF; DNA: TGTGCCAGCAGCTTGGGACAGGGCAGTCGCGGGCTGGAGACCCAGTACTTC
length: 14; size: -; D: TRBD2; V: TRBV6-6; J: TRBJ2-7; CDR3: CASTWTSARYEQYF; DNA: TGTGCCAGCACCTGGACTAGCGCACGCTACGAGCAGTACTTC
length: 15; size: -; D: -; V: TRBV5-1; J: TRBJ2-3; CDR3: CASSLGPSSTDTQYF; DNA: TGCGCCAGCAGCTTGGGACCCTCTAGCACAGATACGCAGTATTTT
length: 17; size: -; D: -; V: TRBV29-1; J: TRBJ1-4; CDR3: CSVEDVDGLATNEKLFF; DNA: TGCAGCGTTGAAGACGTAGACGGCCTCGCAACTAATGAAAAACTGTTTTTT